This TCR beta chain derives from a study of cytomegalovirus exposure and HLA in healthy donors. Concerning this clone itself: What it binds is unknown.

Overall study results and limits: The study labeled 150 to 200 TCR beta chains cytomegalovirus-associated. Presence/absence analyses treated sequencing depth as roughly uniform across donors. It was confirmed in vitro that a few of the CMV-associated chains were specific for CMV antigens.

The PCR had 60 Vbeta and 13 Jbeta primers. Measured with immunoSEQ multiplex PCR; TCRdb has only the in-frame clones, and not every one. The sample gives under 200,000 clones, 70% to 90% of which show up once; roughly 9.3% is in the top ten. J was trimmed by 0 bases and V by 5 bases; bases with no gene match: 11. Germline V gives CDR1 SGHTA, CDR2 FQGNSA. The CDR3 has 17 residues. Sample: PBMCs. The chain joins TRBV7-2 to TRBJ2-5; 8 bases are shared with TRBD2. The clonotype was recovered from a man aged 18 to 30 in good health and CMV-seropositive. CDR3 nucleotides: TGTGCCAGCAGCCCAGGCGGGACGGGGGGGTACCAAGAGACCCAGTACTTC. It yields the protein CASSPGGTGGYQETQYF.